Listed below are T cell receptor beta chains from one sample, sequenced in a study of blood T cell repertoires in COVID-19. Sequencing used immunoSEQ multiplex PCR; TCRdb keeps in-frame clones, though not all of them. The table has about 220,000 clones, 75% to 90% seen once. Sample: PBMCs or T cells enriched from blood (not recorded which). These receptors all come from a woman aged 18-30 years in a cohort exposed to, infected with or recovered from COVID-19 (not recorded which). Both conserved end residues are part of each CDR3. D genes are given only for firm matches.

j_gene | v_gene | d_gene | CDR3aa
TRBJ1-5 | TRBV27 | NA | CASTQRGNSNQPQHF
TRBJ2-7 | TRBV7-3 | TRBD2 | CASSPFSGRAGCHEQYF
TRBJ1-1 | TRBV10-2 | TRBD1 | CASRDFTGGESEAFF
TRBJ1-1 | TRBV18 | NA | CASKTENTEAFF
TRBJ2-7 | TRBV7-6 | TRBD2 | CASSSVPSGGTGEQYF
TRBJ1-1 | TRBV19 | NA | CASSPRSVMNTEAFF
TRBJ1-5 | TRBV28 | NA | CASSLWQASNQPQHF
TRBJ1-5 | TRBV2 | NA | CASTGTTLGAQHF
TRBJ2-1 | TRBV9 | NA | CASSVEGGGYNEQFF
TRBJ1-1 | TRBV5-4 | TRBD1 | CASSSEGTGDLNTEAFF
TRBJ1-3 | TRBV10-2 | TRBD1 | CASSDRGLIYF
TRBJ2-3 | TRBV27 | NA | CASSLGGRGALTDTQYF
TRBJ2-3 | TRBV27 | NA | CASRFHRGSTDTQYF
TRBJ1-1 | TRBV10-1 | TRBD1 | CASSKTGMNTEAFF
TRBJ1-6 | TRBV27 | TRBD1 | CASSLLTGAYNSPLHF
TRBJ2-1 | TRBV18 | TRBD1 | CASSGRQGANNEQFF
TRBJ1-5 | TRBV6-5 | NA | CASSSPMTNQPQHF
TRBJ2-1 | TRBV14 | TRBD2 | CASSPPVGGAYNEQFF
TRBJ2-5 | TRBV3-1/TRBV3-2 | TRBD1 | CASSQATGVETQYF
TRBJ1-2 | TRBV27 | NA | CASSFGRGYGYTF
TRBJ2-1 | TRBV3-1/TRBV3-2 | TRBD1 | CASSPTRDRQFF
TRBJ1-6 | TRBV6-1 | NA | CASSEIQTSPLHF
TRBJ2-7 | TRBV3-1/TRBV3-2 | NA | CASSHSSAALPYEQYF
TRBJ1-4 | TRBV28 | TRBD1 | CASSSPGQGREKLFF
TRBJ1-1 | TRBV7-3 | NA | CASSLTREAEAFF
TRBJ1-1 | TRBV11-3 | NA | CASSHHLTATGIEDTEAFF
TRBJ1-6 | TRBV7-6 | NA | CASSLGGDPYNSPLHF
TRBJ2-2 | TRBV7-9 | NA | CASSPPSRRAGELFF
TRBJ2-5 | TRBV19 | NA | CAAGGQPQETQYF
TRBJ1-1 | TRBV5-1 | TRBD1 | CASSWNRGRVTEAFF
TRBJ1-6 | TRBV5-1 | TRBD1 | CASSVQDRGQSPLHF
TRBJ1-3 | TRBV30 | TRBD1 | CAWSRTGGSGNTIYF
TRBJ2-5 | TRBV7-8 | TRBD1 | CASSFSGTGGSETQYF
TRBJ1-6 | TRBV24-1 | NA | CATRLPSSYNSPLHF
TRBJ2-5 | TRBV7-7 | TRBD2 | CASSLGLAGAETQYF
TRBJ1-2 | TRBV24-1 | TRBD1 | CATSDAGGNYGYTF
TRBJ1-3 | TRBV11-2 | TRBD1 | CASSAGTVAGNTIYF
TRBJ1-1 | TRBV10-3 | NA | CAISESSGKVTEAFF
TRBJ1-5 | TRBV15 | NA | CATSREAGAYSNQPQHF
TRBJ2-2 | TRBV3-1/TRBV3-2 | TRBD2 | CASSQPLGLAGANRELFF
TRBJ1-5 | TRBV6-6 | NA | CASSPRVNQPQHF
TRBJ2-1 | TRBV6-5 | NA | CASRGRGYNEQFF
TRBJ2-7 | TRBV7-2 | TRBD2 | CASSLSGGNEYEQYF
TRBJ2-1 | TRBV2 | NA | CASSVGGVSYNEQFF
TRBJ2-3 | TRBV18 | NA | CASSSRPGQSTDTQYF
TRBJ2-3 | TRBV6-5 | NA | CASSYRGNTDTQYF
TRBJ2-1 | TRBV11-3 | TRBD2 | CASSPLTGLAGGDEQFF
TRBJ1-2 | TRBV5-1 | TRBD1 | CASSFQGANYGYTF
TRBJ1-3 | TRBV6-5 | NA | CASSSEGEGSGNTIYF
TRBJ1-2 | TRBV9 | TRBD1 | CASSVDVRDRDNGYTF
TRBJ2-7 | TRBV30 | TRBD1 | CAWSVKGADEQYF
TRBJ2-7 | TRBV27 | NA | CASSTNPTVAYEQYF